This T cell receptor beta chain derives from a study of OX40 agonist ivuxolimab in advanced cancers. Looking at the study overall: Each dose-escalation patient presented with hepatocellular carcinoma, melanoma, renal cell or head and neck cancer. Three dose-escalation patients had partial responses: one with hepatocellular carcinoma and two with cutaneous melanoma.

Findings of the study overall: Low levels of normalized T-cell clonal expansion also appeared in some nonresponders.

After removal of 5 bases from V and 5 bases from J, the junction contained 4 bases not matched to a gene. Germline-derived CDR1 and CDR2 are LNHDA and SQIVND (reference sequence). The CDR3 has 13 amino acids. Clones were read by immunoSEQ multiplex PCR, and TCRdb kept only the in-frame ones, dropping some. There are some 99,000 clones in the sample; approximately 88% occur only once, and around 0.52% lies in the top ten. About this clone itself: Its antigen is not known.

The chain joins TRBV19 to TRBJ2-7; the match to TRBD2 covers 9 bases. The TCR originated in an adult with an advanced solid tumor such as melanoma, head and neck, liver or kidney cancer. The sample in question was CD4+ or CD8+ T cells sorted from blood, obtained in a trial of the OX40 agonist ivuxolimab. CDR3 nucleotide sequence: TGTGCCAGTAGTCGTCAGCGGGGGGACGAGCAGTACTTC. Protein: CASSRQRGDEQYF.